The rows below give T cell receptor beta chains drawn from one sample of a study of cytomegalovirus exposure and HLA in healthy donors. Measured with immunoSEQ multiplex PCR; TCRdb has only the in-frame clones, and not every one. The sample has around 200,000 clones; under 80% are singletons. Sequenced: PBMCs. All receptors come from a man aged 35 to 55 in good health and CMV-seronegative. Both conserved end residues are part of each CDR3. A D gene is named only where the DNA matches it firmly. Rows may omit the clone size; those that give it use once, few, many or a size class.

d_call j_call v_call clone_size cdr3_aa cdr3_nt
NA TRBJ1-4 TRBV5-5 NA CASSLSGEGEKLFF TGTGCCAGCAGCTTATCAGGGGAGGGCGAAAAACTGTTTTTT
NA TRBJ2-7 TRBV5-1 NA CASSSKQGSYEQYF TGCGCCAGCAGCTCAAAACAGGGCTCCTACGAGCAGTACTTC
NA TRBJ1-5 TRBV6-4 NA CASSEVQGDPQHF TGTGCCAGCAGTGAAGTACAGGGCGACCCCCAGCATTTT
TRBD1 TRBJ1-6 TRBV6-1 NA CASRNRQGGGSPLHF TGTGCCAGCAGAAATAGACAGGGCGGAGGTTCACCCCTCCACTTT
NA TRBJ2-1 TRBV4-1 NA CASSQTGGGGGEQFF TGCGCCAGCAGCCAGACCGGGGGCGGGGGAGGTGAGCAGTTCTTC
TRBD2 TRBJ2-1 TRBV19 NA CASSIPLAGGYNEQFF TGTGCCAGTAGTATCCCACTAGCGGGAGGGTACAATGAGCAGTTCTTC
NA TRBJ2-7 TRBV4-3 once CASSQDISPAGIVYEQYF TGCGCCAGCAGCCAAGATATTTCCCCGGCAGGGATAGTCTACGAGCAGTACTTC
TRBD2 TRBJ2-6 TRBV9 few CASSEPKRGPALSGANVLTF TGTGCCAGCAGCGAGCCCAAGCGGGGCCCTGCCCTCTCTGGGGCCAACGTCCTGACTTTC
NA TRBJ2-7 TRBV11-2 NA CASSSVYEQYF TGTGCCAGCAGCTCAGTCTACGAGCAGTACTTC
TRBD1 TRBJ2-7 TRBV5-1 NA CASSTGTGGHEQYF TGCGCCAGCAGCACCGGGACAGGGGGCCACGAGCAGTACTTC
TRBD1 TRBJ2-3 TRBV5-6 NA CASSLDRGLLTDTQYF TGTGCCAGCAGCTTGGACAGGGGCCTTCTCACAGATACGCAGTATTTT
NA TRBJ2-7 TRBV7-9 once CASSPQGSSYEQYF TGTGCCAGCAGCCCCCAGGGATCCTCCTACGAGCAGTACTTC
NA TRBJ1-5 TRBV7-2 NA CASSPDSSNQPQHF TGTGCCAGCAGCCCCGACAGTAGCAATCAGCCCCAGCATTTT
TRBD2 TRBJ2-7 TRBV25-1 few CASSGTSGRSEQYF TGTGCCAGCAGTGGGACTAGCGGGAGAAGCGAGCAGTACTTC
TRBD1 TRBJ2-7 TRBV4-1 NA CASSQGRQGNYEQYF TGCGCCAGCAGCCAAGGGAGACAGGGCAACTACGAGCAGTACTTC
TRBD2 TRBJ2-3 TRBV11-3 NA CASSLGREGTQYF TGTGCCAGCAGCTTAGGCAGGGAGGGTACGCAGTATTTT
NA TRBJ2-3 TRBV29-1 NA CSVGRILTDTQYF TGCAGCGTTGGCAGGATTCTCACAGATACGCAGTATTTT
TRBD1 TRBJ2-1 TRBV19 few CASSVGQGGSYNEQFF TGTGCCAGTAGTGTAGGACAGGGAGGCTCCTACAATGAGCAGTTCTTC
NA TRBJ2-7 TRBV6-6 NA CASSDQGGYTYEQYF TGTGCCAGCAGTGACCAAGGGGGTTATACCTACGAGCAGTACTTC
NA TRBJ1-5 TRBV11-3 NA CATEGQEGQPQHF TGTGCCACAGAAGGGCAGGAGGGGCAGCCCCAGCATTTT
TRBD2 TRBJ2-3 TRBV2 NA CASRVGGSLWTDTQYF TGTGCCAGCAGGGTCGGGGGGTCGCTTTGGACAGATACGCAGTATTTT
TRBD2 TRBJ2-3 TRBV27 NA CASTEGTSGFTDTQYF TGTGCCAGCACCGAGGGGACTAGCGGCTTCACAGATACGCAGTATTTT
NA TRBJ1-1 TRBV27 few CASRLAGPNTEAFF TGTGCCAGCAGACTAGCCGGACCGAACACTGAAGCTTTCTTT
NA TRBJ2-1 TRBV7-2 NA CASSLALGLFEQFF TGTGCCAGCAGCTTAGCCCTGGGACTTTTTGAGCAGTTCTTC
TRBD1 TRBJ2-7 TRBV27 NA CASSSGQGGIYEQYF TGTGCCAGCAGTTCGGGACAGGGAGGGATCTACGAGCAGTACTTC
NA TRBJ2-5 TRBV7-8 NA CASIPLLGAETQYF TGTGCCAGCATCCCTCTGTTAGGGGCAGAGACCCAGTACTTC
NA TRBJ2-3 TRBV7-2 NA CAGSSQGPGRTDTQYF TGTGCCGGCAGCTCACAGGGCCCCGGACGAACAGATACGCAGTATTTT
NA TRBJ2-7 TRBV29-1 NA CSAHLGGHEQYF TGCAGCGCCCATCTAGGAGGCCACGAGCAGTACTTC
TRBD1 TRBJ1-1 TRBV19 few CASNNRGGNTEAFF TGTGCCAGTAATAACAGGGGAGGGAACACTGAAGCTTTCTTT
NA TRBJ2-2 TRBV27 NA CASSLVIDTGELFF TGTGCCAGCAGTTTAGTGATAGACACCGGGGAGCTGTTTTTT
TRBD2 TRBJ2-1 TRBV30 NA CAWTLAGAYNEQFF TGTGCCTGGACCCTAGCGGGGGCCTACAATGAGCAGTTCTTC
TRBD1 TRBJ1-3 TRBV7-6 NA CASRGGTGQSGNTIYF TGTGCCAGCAGGGGCGGGACAGGCCAATCTGGAAACACCATATATTTT
NA TRBJ2-7 TRBV12-5 NA CASVKGGAGLRSYEQYF TGTGCTAGTGTCAAGGGGGGGGCGGGACTTCGCAGCTACGAGCAGTACTTC
TRBD1 TRBJ1-6 TRBV29-1 NA CSVRQGNSPLHF TGCAGCGTTCGACAGGGTAATTCACCCCTCCACTTT
TRBD2 TRBJ2-5 TRBV30 NA CALRTSGRETQYF TGTGCCCTCCGGACTAGCGGGAGAGAGACCCAGTACTTC
TRBD2 TRBJ2-3 TRBV19 NA CASSMRLAGEFSTDTQYF TGTGCCAGTAGTATGAGGCTAGCGGGAGAGTTTAGCACAGATACGCAGTATTTT
TRBD2 TRBJ2-3 TRBV7-2 few CASSLAGGRGTDTQYF TGTGCCAGCAGCTTAGCTGGCGGGAGGGGCACAGATACGCAGTATTTT
NA TRBJ1-1 TRBV19 few CASIQGNTEAFF TGTGCCAGTATCCAGGGTAACACTGAAGCTTTCTTT
TRBD1 TRBJ2-7 TRBV6-1 few CASSHRGAYEQYF TGTGCCAGCAGTCACAGGGGGGCCTACGAGCAGTACTTC
NA TRBJ2-3 TRBV5-1 NA CASSTRVNTDTQYF TGCGCCAGCAGCACACGGGTTAACACAGATACGCAGTATTTT
NA TRBJ1-4 TRBV18 once CASSHIQETDEKLFF TGTGCCAGCTCCCACATCCAGGAAACTGATGAAAAACTGTTTTTT
TRBD2 TRBJ2-3 TRBV30 few CAWSKGLAGGPTDTQYF TGTGCCTGGAGTAAGGGACTAGCGGGGGGGCCCACAGATACGCAGTATTTT
TRBD1 TRBJ1-3 TRBV19 few CASRTTGDLSGNTIYF TGTGCCAGCCGAACGACAGGGGATCTCTCTGGAAACACCATATATTTT
TRBD1 TRBJ2-7 TRBV6-6 few CASSYVSGQGYEQYF TGTGCCAGCAGTTACGTCTCGGGACAGGGGTACGAGCAGTACTTC